Given below is one TCR beta chain in context. It has no known antigen specificity. The library came from the immunoSEQ multiplex PCR assay. As stored in TCRdb, this immuneACCESS dataset retains in-frame rearrangements with V and J assigned. A fraction of the clones does not appear; measured against another copy, unresolved V genes explain less than half of the discrepancy, and the remainder lacks a known reason. The sample's table covers fewer than 250,000 clones. The ten largest clones represent approximately 2.2% of the sample. The CDR3 sequence holds 15 residues, the cysteine and phenylalanine included. Of the read, only the CDR3 DNA is kept; its 45 bases are in frame from base 1. According to the germline V gene, CDR1 reads SNHLY and CDR2 reads FYNNEI. Relative to germline, V is 7 bases shorter and J is 5 bases shorter, with 18 bases between their ends. These data originate in a study of control samples from healthy donors and cancer patients (dated by TCRdb to the early 2020s).

The source of this sequence is a woman in her twenties or thirties in good health. The rearranged segments are TRBV2 and TRBJ1-5; the best D guess is TRBD1, with 5 bases matching. The sequencing sample was made of blood. The CDR3 region has the sequence CASTPQQGSDQPQHF. The nucleotides read TGTGCCAGCACCCCACAGCAGGGCTCCGATCAGCCCCAGCATTTT.